This TCR beta chain is from a study of T cells in Graves' hyperthyroidism and ophthalmopathy. Details on this clonotype: What it binds is not known.

A Clinical Activity Score of at least 3, a NOSPECS grade of at least 4 and a duration under 3 months were recorded in the ophthalmopathy patients. It was over 9.5 ml of fresh peripheral blood that supplied the PBMCs. Study-wide points: Appearing also in blood were most of the thyroid clonotypes expanded above 0.001.

The source material, RNA transcripts, was used to amplify TCR beta CDR3 regions. A first-round RT-PCR of the TCR CDR3 used the HTBI primer set. One entry per CDR3 protein results from TCRdb running MiXCR on the multiplex PCR reads. The repertoire holds 30,000 to 35,000 distinct CDR3 sequences, 52% seen once, with 25% in the top ten. This receptor was identified in a woman aged 40 to 50 with Graves' ophthalmopathy. Sequencing was performed on blood.

CDR3 loop: CASSPTGLAGGLNPYEQYF. CDR3 DNA: TGTGCCAGCAGTCCCACGGGACTAGCGGGGGGCTTAAACCCCTACGAGCAGTACTTC. The V call is TRBV6-5, the J call TRBJ2-7, with 15 positions matching TRBD2. The CDR3 length is 19 residues. V dropped 5 bases and J dropped 2; count of bases not matched to a gene: 13. Germline loops: CDR1 MNHEY, CDR2 SVGAGI.